Sequencing of this T cell receptor (beta chain) was carried out in a study of cytomegalovirus exposure and HLA in healthy donors. This CDR3 has 12 residues. Germline CDR1 is MDHEN and CDR2 is SYDVKM. Trimming cost V 5 bases and J 2 bases, with 5 bases left between them. Primers: 60 Vbeta forward and 13 Jbeta reverse. Sequencing was performed with immunoSEQ multiplex PCR; in TCRdb, only in-frame clones are kept and a portion is missing. The sample records over 150,000 clones, more than 65% being singletons. Findings and limits, study-wide: It was reportedly the case that the classifier diagnosed cytomegalovirus status with high specificity and sensitivity. When analyzed later, the rates of TCR association showed variation by HLA locus, with DRB1 the most and HLA-C the fewest. Donors were assumed by presence/absence analyses to have roughly uniform sequencing depth. Accurate predictions that matched the HLA-A and HLA-B alleles of most subjects were reportedly made from TCR beta sequences.

With respect to this clone: Its antigen remains unknown.

The TCR was taken from a woman between 50 and 59 years old in good health and CMV-seronegative. The sample consisted of PBMCs. This chain connects TRBV28 to TRBJ2-3; D call uncertain. CDR3 DNA sequence: TGTGCCAGCAGTCCTAACACAGATACGCAGTATTTT. It specifies CASSPNTDTQYF.